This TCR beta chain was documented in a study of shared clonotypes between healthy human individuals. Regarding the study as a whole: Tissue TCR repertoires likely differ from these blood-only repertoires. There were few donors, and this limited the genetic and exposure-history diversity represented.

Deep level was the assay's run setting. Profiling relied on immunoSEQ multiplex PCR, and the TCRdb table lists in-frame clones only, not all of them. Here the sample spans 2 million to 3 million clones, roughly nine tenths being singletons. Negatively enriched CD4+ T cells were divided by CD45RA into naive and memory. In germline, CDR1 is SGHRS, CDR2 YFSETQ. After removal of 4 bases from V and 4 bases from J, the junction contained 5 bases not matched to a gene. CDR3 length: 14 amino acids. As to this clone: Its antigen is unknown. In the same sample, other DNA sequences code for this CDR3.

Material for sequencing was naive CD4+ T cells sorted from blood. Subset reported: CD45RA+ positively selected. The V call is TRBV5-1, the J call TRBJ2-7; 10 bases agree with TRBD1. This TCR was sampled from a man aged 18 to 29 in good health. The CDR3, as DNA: TGCGCCAGCAGCCTCCGGGACAGGGGTTACGAGCAGTACTTC. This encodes CASSLRDRGYEQYF.